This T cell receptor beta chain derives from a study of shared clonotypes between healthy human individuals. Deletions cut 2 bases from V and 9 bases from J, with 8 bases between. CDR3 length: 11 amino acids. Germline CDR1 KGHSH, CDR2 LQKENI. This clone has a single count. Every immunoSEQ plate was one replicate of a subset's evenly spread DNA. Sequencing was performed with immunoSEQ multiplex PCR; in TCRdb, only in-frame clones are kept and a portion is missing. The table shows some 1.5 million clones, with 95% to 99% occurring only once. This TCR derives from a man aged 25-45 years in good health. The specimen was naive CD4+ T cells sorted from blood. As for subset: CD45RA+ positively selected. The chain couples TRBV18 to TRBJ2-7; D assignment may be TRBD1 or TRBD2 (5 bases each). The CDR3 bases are TGTGCCAGCTCACCATCCGGGACGCAGTACTTC. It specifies CASSPSGTQYF.